This T cell receptor (beta chain) comes out of a study of cytomegalovirus exposure and HLA in healthy donors. Across the whole study: A prior study identified 110 million or so unique TCR beta sequences from roughly 170 million T cells. Regarding the study as a whole: A later analysis reportedly identified an Asian-associated ancestry cluster as carrying fewer N-insertions than the 666-donor mean. Specificity of a few CMV-associated chains for CMV antigens was verified in vitro. TCR beta chains numbering more than 150 were designated cytomegalovirus-associated.

PCR used 60 Vbeta primers and 13 Jbeta primers. Sequenced by immunoSEQ multiplex PCR; TCRdb stores in-frame clones only, minus some. The sample contains 64,000 or so clones, about 70% of which appear only once. The CDR3 is made up of 19 amino acids. Germline V CDR1 and CDR2: LNHDA, SQIVND (reference sequence). V shed 5 bases and J 2 bases; nucleotides not matched to a gene: 15. Points on this clone: Its antigen is as yet unknown.

The TCR sequence derives from a woman between 50 and 59 years old in good health and CMV-seropositive. The chain employs TRBV19 and TRBJ2-7; the match to TRBD2 covers 13 bases. The source material was PBMCs. The CDR3 protein is CASSPATSGGTKFAYEQYF. The CDR3 nucleotides read TGTGCCAGTAGTCCAGCGACTAGCGGGGGGACAAAATTCGCCTACGAGCAGTACTTC.